The clone carrying this T cell receptor beta chain was detected a few times. Sample-barcoded 5' priming and a J-beta primer mix drove a second PCR of roughly 6 to 12 cycles. Samples each returned at least 3 million CDR3-containing paired-end reads. Using its own MiXCR run on the 5' RACE reads, TCRdb lists one record per CDR3 protein. Of approximately 800,000 distinct CDR3 sequences detected, around 50% appear once; the ten largest clones hold around 24%. Looked up from germline, CDR1 is SGDLS and CDR2 is YYNGEE. The CDR3 extends over 11 amino acids. V dropped 4 bases and J dropped 5 bases, with 6 bases sitting between them. The sample is drawn from a study of blood T cells in healthy people across ages.

This clonotype was sampled from a man aged 40-50 years in good health. This sequence joins TRBV9 and TRBJ1-1; no reliable D call. Sequenced material: blood. This CDR3 is CASSPTTEAFF. The CDR3 bases are TGTGCCAGCAGCCCTACAACTGAAGCTTTCTTT.